This passage covers 19 T cell receptor beta chains from one sample sequenced in a study of blood T cell repertoires in COVID-19. Libraries were prepared by immunoSEQ multiplex PCR; TCRdb keeps only in-frame clonotypes and omits some of them. The sample consists of some 420,000 clones, approximately 92% of them appearing once. Sequencing was carried out using PBMCs or T cells enriched from blood (not recorded which). These receptors originate from a man aged 25-45 years who had recovered from COVID-19.

The V and J genes are TRBV5-6 and TRBJ1-6; TRBD1 agrees at 10 bases. J lost 9 bases, V lost 4 bases, and 4 bases had no gene match. This CDR3 is 14 amino acids long. The germline V gene encodes CDR1 SGHDT and CDR2 YYEEEE. CDR3: CASSVTGGISPLHF. CDR3 in DNA: TGTGCCAGCAGCGTGACAGGGGGCATTTCACCCCTCCACTTT.

This clone was counted between two and nine times. The V and J genes are TRBV24-1 and TRBJ1-4, with 7 positions matching TRBD1. The CDR3 is 15 amino acids. Germline loops: CDR1 KGHDR, CDR2 SFDVKD. The V and J ends lost 2 bases and 3 bases, in that order; junction bases with no gene match: 2. The CDR3 region is CATSDSGTANEKLFF. CDR3 DNA: TGTGCCACCAGTGATTCAGGGACAGCTAATGAAAAACTGTTTTTT.

The CDR3 protein is CASSLRGTTDTQYF. As DNA, the CDR3 is TGTGCCAGCAGTTTAAGGGGGACCACAGATACGCAGTATTTT. The chain couples TRBV28 to TRBJ2-3, with D possibly TRBD1 on 6 matching bases. Germline V CDR1 and CDR2: MDHEN, SYDVKM. The CDR3 runs to 14 residues. The V end was cut by 2 bases, the J end by 2 bases, with 8 bases between. Looking up the rest from reference TRBV28 and TRBJ2-3 gives the full variable domain: DVKVTQSSRYLVKRTGEKVFLECVQDMDHENMFWYRQDPGLGLRLIYFSYDVKMKEKGDIPEGYSVSREKKERFSLILESASTNQTSMYLCASSLRGTTDTQYFGPGTRLTVL.

The gene calls are TRBV6-5 and TRBJ2-7; possible D gene TRBD1, 5 bases. Per germline, CDR1 MNHEY and CDR2 SVGAGI. This CDR3 comprises 11 residues. V dropped 7 bases and J dropped 8 bases, with 12 bases sitting between them. This CDR3 reads CASIKGNKQYF. CDR3 DNA: TGTGCCAGCATTAAGGGGAACAAGCAGTACTTC.

To note about this clone: Germline is not matched at one junction end, which may reflect a read error. V usage is TRBV3-1 (or the pseudogene TRBV3-2) and J usage is TRBJ1-1; 9 nucleotides agree with TRBD1. There are 16 residues in the CDR3. CDR1 and CDR2 (germline): LGHDT, YNNKEL (reference sequence). The chain's CDR3 is CASSPRQGGGNIEAFF. The CDR3 DNA sequence: TGTGCCAGCAGCCCCCGACAGGGGGGGGGAAACATTGAAGCTTTCTTT.

The chain employs TRBV3-1 (or the pseudogene TRBV3-2) and TRBJ1-2; the match to TRBD1 covers 10 bases. J lost 4 bases, V lost 1 base, and 6 bases had no gene match. The CDR3 is 16 amino acids. Germline V gene lookup returns CDR1 LGHDT and CDR2 YNNKEL (reference sequence). In DNA form, the CDR3 reads TGTGCCAGCAGCCAAGGGGGGACAGGGGAACTCTATGGCTACACCTTC. This codes for CASSQGGTGELYGYTF.

In this sample, this clone turned up once. This rearrangement joins TRBV5-8 to TRBJ1-5; D unclear. The CDR3 is 14 amino acids. Germline CDR1 and CDR2: SGHTS and YDEGEE. Trimming removed 0 bases from V and 7 bases from J, with 11 bases in between. CDR3 sequence (DNA): TGTGCCAGCAGCTTGGACGGGATGGGACAGCCCCAGCATTTT. This gives the protein CASSLDGMGQPQHF.

This chain links TRBV2 with TRBJ2-7, with D uncertain. The better agreement between TRBJ2-1 and the DNA end casts doubt on the J call. Per germline, CDR1 SNHLY and CDR2 FYNNEI. The CDR3 is made up of 15 amino acids. DNA of the CDR3: TGTGCCAGCAGTGTGGGCCAAAAGTTCCACGATGAGCAGTTCTTC. Protein sequence: CASSVGQKFHDEQFF.

V gene TRBV19 combines with J gene TRBJ1-5; TRBD1 agrees at 7 bases. Germline trimming cut 4 bases from V and 7 bases from J; bases unmatched to any gene: 4. The germline V gene encodes CDR1 LNHDA and CDR2 SQIVND (reference sequence). The CDR3 has 13 residues. CDR3 sequence reads: CASSRQGGQPQHF. The CDR3 nucleotides read TGTGCCAGTAGTAGACAGGGCGGGCAGCCCCAGCATTTT.

This chain uses TRBV28 with TRBJ2-7; TRBD2 matches at 7 bases. Trimming took 10 bases from V and 1 from J; bases not matched to a gene: 10. Germline V gene data show CDR1 as MDHEN and CDR2 as SYDVKM. This CDR3 is 14 amino acids long. CDR3 sequence: CATLGEGISYEQYF. The DNA for the CDR3 is TGTGCCACCCTAGGGGAGGGGATATCCTACGAGCAGTACTTC. The full variable domain, rest sourced from reference TRBV28 and TRBJ2-7, is DVKVTQSSRYLVKRTGEKVFLECVQDMDHENMFWYRQDPGLGLRLIYFSYDVKMKEKGDIPEGYSVSREKKERFSLILESASTNQTSMYLCATLGEGISYEQYFGPGTRLTVT.

This sequence joins TRBV10-3 and TRBJ2-3; 13 bases agree with TRBD2. There are 16 residues in the CDR3. Trimming at V came to 2 bases and at J to 2 bases, leaving 1 base not matched to a gene. The germline gives CDR1 ENHRY, CDR2 SYGVKD. CDR3 amino acids: CAISETSGRVTDTQYF. The CDR3 DNA follows: TGTGCCATCAGTGAGACTAGCGGGAGGGTCACAGATACGCAGTATTTT.

This clone was seen more than once but under ten times. The chain carries TRBV18 and TRBJ1-1; D ambiguous. The V end was cut by 2 bases, the J end by 3 bases, with 7 bases between. This CDR3 comprises 13 residues. Germline CDR1 is KGHSH and CDR2 is LQKENI. The CDR3, as DNA: TGTGCCAGCTCACCATCGCAGGACACTGAAGCTTTCTTT. This encodes CASSPSQDTEAFF.

The DNA of the CDR3 is TGCGCCAGCAGCTTCACTGACACAACACTCACAGATACGCAGTATTTT. Its translation: CASSFTDTTLTDTQYF. This chain uses TRBV5-1 with TRBJ2-3; D not resolved. CDR3 length equals 16 residues. V lost 2 bases and J lost 2, with 15 bases in between. CDR1 is SGHRS and CDR2 is YFSETQ in the germline V gene.

This chain connects TRBV10-3 to TRBJ2-2; 7 nucleotides agree with TRBD2. The CDR3 sequence is 15 residues long. Germline CDR1 reads ENHRY; CDR2 reads SYGVKD. V was pared by 4 bases and J by 1 base, with 3 bases of the junction left unmatched. CDR3 amino acids: CAISVERENTGELFF. The CDR3 DNA is TGTGCCATCAGTGTGGAGCGGGAGAACACCGGGGAGCTGTTTTTT.

The J gene is TRBJ2-1, the V gene TRBV24-1; TRBD1 matches 10 bases. Germline CDR1 KGHDR, CDR2 SFDVKD. The CDR3 has 13 amino acids. The V segment lost 9 bases and the J segment 4 bases; nucleotides outside the gene matches: 2. This CDR3 is CATGTGAYNEQFF. CDR3 sequence (DNA): TGTGCCACCGGGACAGGGGCTTACAATGAGCAGTTCTTC.

This chain links TRBV12-3 or TRBV12-4 with TRBJ2-7; TRBD2 agrees at 9 bases. The CDR3 runs 13 residues. V shed 6 bases, J shed 5 bases, and the junction held 5 bases outside the gene matches. The chain's CDR3 is CASSRGRGNEQYF. DNA for the CDR3: TGTGCCAGCAGCCGCGGGAGGGGAAACGAGCAGTACTTC.

The chain is built from TRBV5-1 and TRBJ2-5; TRBD2 matches at 7 bases. The germline V gene encodes CDR1 SGHRS and CDR2 YFSETQ. The CDR3 runs 15 residues. V shed 0 bases and J 5 bases; nucleotides not matched to a gene: 7. CDR3 DNA: TGCGCCAGCAGCTTGGCGCCTAGCGGTCAGGAGACCCAGTACTTC. Translated: CASSLAPSGQETQYF.

The V call is TRBV10-1, the J call TRBJ2-2; 12 bases agree with TRBD2. V shed 6 bases, J shed 5 bases, and the junction held 7 bases outside the gene matches. The CDR3 is 16 residues long. CDR1 is WNHNN and CDR2 is SYGVQD in the germline V gene (reference sequence). The CDR3: CASSPSGRALTGELFF. The CDR3 DNA reads as TGCGCCAGCAGCCCTAGCGGGAGGGCCCTAACCGGGGAGCTGTTTTTT.

The chain employs TRBV6-5 and TRBJ1-2; D remains ambiguous. Trimming removed 6 bases from V and 2 bases from J, with 4 bases in between. The CDR3 has 11 residues. From germline, CDR1 is MNHEY and CDR2 SVGAGI. The CDR3 spells CASRSNYGYTF. In DNA, the CDR3 is TGTGCCAGCAGGTCGAACTATGGCTACACCTTC.